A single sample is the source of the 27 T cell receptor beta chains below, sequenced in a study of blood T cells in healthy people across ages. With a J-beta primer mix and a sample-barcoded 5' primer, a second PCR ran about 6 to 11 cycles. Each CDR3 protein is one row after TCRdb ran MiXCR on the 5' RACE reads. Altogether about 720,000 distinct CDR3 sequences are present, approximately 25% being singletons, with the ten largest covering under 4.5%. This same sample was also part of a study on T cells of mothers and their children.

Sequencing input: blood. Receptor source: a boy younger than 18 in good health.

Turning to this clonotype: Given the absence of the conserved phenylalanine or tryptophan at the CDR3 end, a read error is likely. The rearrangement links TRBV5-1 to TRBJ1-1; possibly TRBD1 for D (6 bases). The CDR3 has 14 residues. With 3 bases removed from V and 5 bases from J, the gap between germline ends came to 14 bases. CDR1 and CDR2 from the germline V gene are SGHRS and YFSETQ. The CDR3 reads CASSSSAQGTEAFS. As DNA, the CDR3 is TGCGCCAGCAGCTCCTCAGCCCAGGGGACTGAAGCTTTCTCT.

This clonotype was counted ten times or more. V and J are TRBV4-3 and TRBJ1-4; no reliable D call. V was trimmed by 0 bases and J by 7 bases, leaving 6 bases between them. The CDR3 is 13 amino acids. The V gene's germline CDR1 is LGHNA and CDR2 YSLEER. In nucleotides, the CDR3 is TGCGCCAGCAGCCAAGATCGGAGTGAAAAACTGTTTTTT. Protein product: CASSQDRSEKLFF.

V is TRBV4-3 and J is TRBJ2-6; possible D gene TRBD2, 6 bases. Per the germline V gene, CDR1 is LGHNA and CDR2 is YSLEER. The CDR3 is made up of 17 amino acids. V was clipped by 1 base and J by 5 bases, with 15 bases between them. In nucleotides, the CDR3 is TGCGCCAGCAGCCAAGGGGGGAGGCTATCTAGGGCCAACGTCCTGACTTTC. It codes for CASSQGGRLSRANVLTF.

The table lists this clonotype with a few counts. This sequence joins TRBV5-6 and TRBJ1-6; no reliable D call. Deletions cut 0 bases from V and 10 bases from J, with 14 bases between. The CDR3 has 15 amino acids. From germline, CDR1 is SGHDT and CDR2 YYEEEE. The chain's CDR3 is CASSLAASKGSPLHF. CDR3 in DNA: TGTGCCAGCAGCTTGGCGGCCAGTAAGGGATCACCCCTCCACTTT.

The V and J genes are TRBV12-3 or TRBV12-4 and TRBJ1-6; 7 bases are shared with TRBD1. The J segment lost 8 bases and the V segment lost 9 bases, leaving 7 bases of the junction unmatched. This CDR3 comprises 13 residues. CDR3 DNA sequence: TGTGCCAGACACAGGGGCAGGGATTCACCCCTCCACTTT. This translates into CARHRGRDSPLHF.

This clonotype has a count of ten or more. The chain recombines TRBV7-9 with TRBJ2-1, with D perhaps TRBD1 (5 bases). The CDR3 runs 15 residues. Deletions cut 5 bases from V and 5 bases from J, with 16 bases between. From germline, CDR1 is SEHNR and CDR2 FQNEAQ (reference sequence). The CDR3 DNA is TGTGCCAGCAGCCGCGTAGGGGCAAAGGACAATGAGCAGTTCTTC. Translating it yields CASSRVGAKDNEQFF.

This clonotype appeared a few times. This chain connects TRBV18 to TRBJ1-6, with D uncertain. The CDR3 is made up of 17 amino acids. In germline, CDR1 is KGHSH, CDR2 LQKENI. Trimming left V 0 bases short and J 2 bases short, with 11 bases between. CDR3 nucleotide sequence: TGTGCCAGCTCACCACCTTTGAGGAGTCCCTATAATTCACCCCTCCACTTT. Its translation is CASSPPLRSPYNSPLHF. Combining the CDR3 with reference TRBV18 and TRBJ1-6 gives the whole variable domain NAGVMQNPRHLVRRRGQEARLRCSPMKGHSHVYWYRQLPEEGLKFMVYLQKENIIDESGMPKERFSAEFPKEGPSILRIQQVVRGDSAAYFCASSPPLRSPYNSPLHFGNGTRLTVT.

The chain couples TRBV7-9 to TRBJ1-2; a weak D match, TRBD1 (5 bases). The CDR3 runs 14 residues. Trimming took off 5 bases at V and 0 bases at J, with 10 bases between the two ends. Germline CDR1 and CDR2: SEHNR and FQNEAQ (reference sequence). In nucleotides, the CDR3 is TGTGCCAGCAGCCCTACGACAGCTAACTATGGCTACACCTTC. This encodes CASSPTTANYGYTF.

CDR3 residues: CASSQERGEPSYEQYF. The CDR3 DNA is TGCGCCAGCAGCCAAGAAAGGGGGGAGCCCTCCTACGAGCAGTACTTC. The rearrangement links TRBV4-1 to TRBJ2-7; D may correspond to TRBD1 or TRBD2 (6 bases each). Germline V gives CDR1 MGHRA, CDR2 YSYEKL. Trimming shortened V by 0 bases and J by 0 bases, and 12 bases separated the two germline ends. The CDR3 extends over 16 amino acids.

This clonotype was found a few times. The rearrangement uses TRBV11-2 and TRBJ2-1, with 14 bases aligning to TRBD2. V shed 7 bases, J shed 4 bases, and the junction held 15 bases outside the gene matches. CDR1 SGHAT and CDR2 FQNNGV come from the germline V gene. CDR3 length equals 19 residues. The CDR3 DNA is TGTGCCAGCACCCTCCTCGTGACTAGCGGGGGGGCCAGTTACAATGAGCAGTTCTTC. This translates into CASTLLVTSGGASYNEQFF. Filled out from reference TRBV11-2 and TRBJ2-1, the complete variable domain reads EAGVAQSPRYKIIEKRQSVAFWCNPISGHATLYWYQQILGQGPKLLIQFQNNGVVDDSQLPKDRFSAERLKGVDSTLKIQPAKLEDSAVYLCASTLLVTSGGASYNEQFFGPGTRLTVL.

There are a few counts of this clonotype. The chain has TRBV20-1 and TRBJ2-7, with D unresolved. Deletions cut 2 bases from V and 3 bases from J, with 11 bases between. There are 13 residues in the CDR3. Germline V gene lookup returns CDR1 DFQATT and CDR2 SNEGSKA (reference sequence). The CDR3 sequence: CSARRRTLYEQYF. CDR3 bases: TGCAGTGCTAGACGACGGACGCTCTACGAGCAGTACTTC.

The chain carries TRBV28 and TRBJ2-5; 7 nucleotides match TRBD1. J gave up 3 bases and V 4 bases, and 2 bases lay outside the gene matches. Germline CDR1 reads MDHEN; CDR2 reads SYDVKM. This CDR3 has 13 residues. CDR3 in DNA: TGTGCCAGCAGTTGGGGGACAGAAGAGACCCAGTACTTC. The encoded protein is CASSWGTEETQYF.

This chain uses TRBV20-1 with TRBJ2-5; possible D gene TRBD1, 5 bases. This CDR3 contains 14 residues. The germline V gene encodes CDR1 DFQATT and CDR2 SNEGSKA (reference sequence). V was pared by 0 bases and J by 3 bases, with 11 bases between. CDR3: CSARELGAKETQYF. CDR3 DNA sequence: TGCAGTGCTAGAGAATTAGGGGCAAAAGAGACCCAGTACTTC.

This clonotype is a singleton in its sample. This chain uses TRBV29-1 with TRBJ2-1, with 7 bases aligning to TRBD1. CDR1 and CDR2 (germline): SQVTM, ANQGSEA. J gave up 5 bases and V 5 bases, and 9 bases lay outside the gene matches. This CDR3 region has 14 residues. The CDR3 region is CSVRRDSTNNEQFF. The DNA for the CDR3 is TGCAGCGTTCGACGGGACAGTACCAACAATGAGCAGTTCTTC.

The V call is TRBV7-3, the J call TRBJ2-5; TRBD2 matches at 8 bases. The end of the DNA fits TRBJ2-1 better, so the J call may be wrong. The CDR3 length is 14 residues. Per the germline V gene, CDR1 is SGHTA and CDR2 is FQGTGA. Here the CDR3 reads CASSRGLGHNEQFF. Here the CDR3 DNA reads TGTGCCAGCAGCCGGGGACTAGGCCACAATGAGCAGTTCTTC.

Here the CDR3 DNA reads TGTGCCAGCGAGTCGGGAGGTAGGATTCAGTACTTC. This gives the protein CASESGGRIQYF. The chain uses TRBV2 and TRBJ2-4, with 7 bases lining up with TRBD2. The CDR3 runs to 12 residues. After removal of 8 bases from V and 10 bases from J, the junction contained 8 bases not matched to a gene. Germline loops: CDR1 SNHLY, CDR2 FYNNEI.

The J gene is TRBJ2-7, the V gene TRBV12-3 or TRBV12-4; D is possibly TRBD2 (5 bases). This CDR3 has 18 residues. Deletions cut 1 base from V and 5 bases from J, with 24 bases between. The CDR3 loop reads CASSLEPDSGRMAHEQYF. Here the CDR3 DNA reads TGTGCCAGCAGTTTAGAGCCGGACTCGGGCCGTATGGCCCACGAGCAGTACTTC.

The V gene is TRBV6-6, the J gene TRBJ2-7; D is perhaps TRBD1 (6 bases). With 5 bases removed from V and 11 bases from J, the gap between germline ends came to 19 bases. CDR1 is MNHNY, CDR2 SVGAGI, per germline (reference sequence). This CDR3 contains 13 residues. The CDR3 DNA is TGTGCCAGCAGTCCCCTGGGGCAGGGGTTCGAGTACTTC. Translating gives CASSPLGQGFEYF.

CDR3 bases: TGCGCCAGCAGCCCCGGACAGGGAAAGGTCCAAGAGACCCAGTACTTC. It yields the protein CASSPGQGKVQETQYF. The V and J genes are TRBV5-1 and TRBJ2-5, with 8 bases matching TRBD1. Germline values: CDR1 SGHRS, CDR2 YFSETQ. Germline trimming cut 4 bases from V and 1 base from J; bases unmatched to any gene: 9. The CDR3 has 16 residues.

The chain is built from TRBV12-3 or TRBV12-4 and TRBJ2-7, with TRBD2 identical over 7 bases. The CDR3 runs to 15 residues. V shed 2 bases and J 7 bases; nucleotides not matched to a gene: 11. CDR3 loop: CASSLLSAGEWEQYF. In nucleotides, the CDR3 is TGTGCCAGCAGTTTACTTTCGGCGGGAGAATGGGAGCAGTACTTC.

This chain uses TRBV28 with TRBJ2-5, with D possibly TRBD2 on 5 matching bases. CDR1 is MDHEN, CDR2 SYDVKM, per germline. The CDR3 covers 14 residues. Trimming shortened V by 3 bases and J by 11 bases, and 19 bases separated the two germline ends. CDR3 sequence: CASSFGQVDGEQYF. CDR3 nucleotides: TGTGCCAGCAGTTTTGGCCAGGTTGATGGGGAGCAGTACTTC. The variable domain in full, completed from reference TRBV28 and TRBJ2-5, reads DVKVTQSSRYLVKRTGEKVFLECVQDMDHENMFWYRQDPGLGLRLIYFSYDVKMKEKGDIPEGYSVSREKKERFSLILESASTNQTSMYLCASSFGQVDGEQYFGPGTRLLVL.

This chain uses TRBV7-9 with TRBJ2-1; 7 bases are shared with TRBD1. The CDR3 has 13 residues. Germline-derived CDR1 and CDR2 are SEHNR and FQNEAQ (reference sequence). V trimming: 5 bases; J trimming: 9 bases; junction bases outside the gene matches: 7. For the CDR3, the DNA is TGTGCCAGCAGCATATCCACAGGGGCTGAGCAGTTCTTC. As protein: CASSISTGAEQFF.

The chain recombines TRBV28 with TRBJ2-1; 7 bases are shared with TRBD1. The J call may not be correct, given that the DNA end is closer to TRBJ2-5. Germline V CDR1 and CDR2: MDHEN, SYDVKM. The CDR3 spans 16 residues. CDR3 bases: TGTGCCAGCAGTCCAACTTATACACAGGGGTCCGAGACCCAGTACTTC. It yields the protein CASSPTYTQGSETQYF.

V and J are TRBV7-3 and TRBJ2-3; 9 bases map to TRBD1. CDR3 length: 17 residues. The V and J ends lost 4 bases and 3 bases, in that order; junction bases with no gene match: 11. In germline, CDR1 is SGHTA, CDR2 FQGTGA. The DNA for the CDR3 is TGTGCCAGCAGCTCTTGGGGACAGGGCTTTGGAACAGATACGCAGTATTTT. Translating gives CASSSWGQGFGTDTQYF.

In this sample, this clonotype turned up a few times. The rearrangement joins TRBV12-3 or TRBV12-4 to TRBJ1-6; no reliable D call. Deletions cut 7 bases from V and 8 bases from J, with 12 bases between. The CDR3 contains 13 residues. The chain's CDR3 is CASKPDGYSPLHF. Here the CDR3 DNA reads TGTGCCAGCAAACCGGACGGGTATTCACCCCTCCACTTT.

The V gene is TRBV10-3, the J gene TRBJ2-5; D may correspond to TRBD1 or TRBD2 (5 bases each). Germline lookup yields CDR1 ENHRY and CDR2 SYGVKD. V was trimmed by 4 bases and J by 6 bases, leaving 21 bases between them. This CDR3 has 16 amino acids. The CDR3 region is CAISGSGTRIGQTQYF. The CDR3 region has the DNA TGTGCCATCAGTGGGTCGGGGACCAGAATCGGACAGACCCAGTACTTC.

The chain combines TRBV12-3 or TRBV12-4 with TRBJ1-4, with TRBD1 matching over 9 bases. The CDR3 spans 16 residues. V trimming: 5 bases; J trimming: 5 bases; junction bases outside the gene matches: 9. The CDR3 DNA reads TGTGCCAGCAGTGGGACGACAGGGGGTACCAATGAAAAACTGTTTTTT. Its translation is CASSGTTGGTNEKLFF.